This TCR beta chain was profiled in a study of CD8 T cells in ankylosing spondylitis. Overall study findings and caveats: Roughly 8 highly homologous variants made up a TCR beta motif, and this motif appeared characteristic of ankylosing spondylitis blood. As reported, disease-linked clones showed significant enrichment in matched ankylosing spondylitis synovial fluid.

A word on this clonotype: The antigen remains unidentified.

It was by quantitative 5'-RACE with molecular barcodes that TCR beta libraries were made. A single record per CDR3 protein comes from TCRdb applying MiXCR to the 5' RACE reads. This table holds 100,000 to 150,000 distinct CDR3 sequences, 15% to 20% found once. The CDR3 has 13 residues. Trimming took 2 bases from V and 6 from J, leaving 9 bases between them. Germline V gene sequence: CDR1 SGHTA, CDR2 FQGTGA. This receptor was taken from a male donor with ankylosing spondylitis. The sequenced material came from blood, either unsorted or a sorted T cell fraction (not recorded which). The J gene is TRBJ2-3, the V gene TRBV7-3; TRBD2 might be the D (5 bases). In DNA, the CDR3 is TGTGCCAGCAGCTTACTAGCAGTCGATACGCAGTATTTT. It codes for CASSLLAVDTQYF.